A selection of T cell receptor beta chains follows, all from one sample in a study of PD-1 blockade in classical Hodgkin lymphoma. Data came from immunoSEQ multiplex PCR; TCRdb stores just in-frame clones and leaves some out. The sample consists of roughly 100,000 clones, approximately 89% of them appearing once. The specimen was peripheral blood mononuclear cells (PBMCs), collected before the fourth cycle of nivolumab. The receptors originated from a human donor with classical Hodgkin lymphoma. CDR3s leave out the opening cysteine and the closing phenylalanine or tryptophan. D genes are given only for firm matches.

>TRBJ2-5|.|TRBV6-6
ASSSGRTGRQETQY
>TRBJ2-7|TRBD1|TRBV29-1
SGRDSTYEQY
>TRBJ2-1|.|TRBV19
ASSFAAGRRDEQF
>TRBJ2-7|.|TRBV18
ASSPFEGYEQY
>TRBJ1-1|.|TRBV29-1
SVDRGDEAF
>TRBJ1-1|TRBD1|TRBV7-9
ASSTRDRGQHTEAF
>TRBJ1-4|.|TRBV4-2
ASSQDIKGFSEKLF
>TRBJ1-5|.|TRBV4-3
ASSQGLNQPQH
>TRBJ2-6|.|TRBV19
ASRVASSGANVLT
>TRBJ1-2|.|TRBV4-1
ASSQAGLGYGYT
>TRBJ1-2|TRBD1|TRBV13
ASSLGTGNYGYT
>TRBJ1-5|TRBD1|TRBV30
AWSAGQGKRQPQH
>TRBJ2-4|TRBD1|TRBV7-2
ASSQSDRGLSKNIQY
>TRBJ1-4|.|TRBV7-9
ASSPAMATNEKLF
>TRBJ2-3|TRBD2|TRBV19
ASSIVTSGSFGGTDTQY
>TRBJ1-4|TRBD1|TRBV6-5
ASSRTGVEKLF
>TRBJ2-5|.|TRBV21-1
ASTQNGLAGDRGPKTQY
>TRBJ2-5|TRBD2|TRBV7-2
ASSRSAGASRETQY
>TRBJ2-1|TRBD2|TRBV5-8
ASSFRGGRVYNEQF
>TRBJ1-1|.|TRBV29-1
SVEGRMNTEAF
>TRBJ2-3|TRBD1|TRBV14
ASSQDETGGFRDTQY
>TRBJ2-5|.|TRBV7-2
ASSVGGGRTQY
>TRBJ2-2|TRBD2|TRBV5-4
ASSLGTSGSYTGELF
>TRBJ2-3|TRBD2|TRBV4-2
ASSHGPAGSTDTQY
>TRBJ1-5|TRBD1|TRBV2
ASRIDRGSNQPQH
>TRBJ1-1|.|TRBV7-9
ASSSPTWRGTEAF
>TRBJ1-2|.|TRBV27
ASSLSGTSYGYT
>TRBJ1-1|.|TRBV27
ASSFRMTAVMNTEAF
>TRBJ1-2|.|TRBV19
ASSIIYRNYGYT
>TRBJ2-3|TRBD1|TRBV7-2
ASSPRTGGIADTQY
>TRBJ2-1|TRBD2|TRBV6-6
ASSPLTSGRANEQF
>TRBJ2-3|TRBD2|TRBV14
ASSLETSGSGDTQY
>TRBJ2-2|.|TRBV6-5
ASSYEGGQGELF
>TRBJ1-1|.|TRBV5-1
ASRERGVNTEAF
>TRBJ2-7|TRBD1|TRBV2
ASGQLDRIEYEQY
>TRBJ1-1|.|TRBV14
ASSQDLGLNTEAF
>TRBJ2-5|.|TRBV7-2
ASTTGLETQY
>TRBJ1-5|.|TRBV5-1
ASSPKGESHQPQH
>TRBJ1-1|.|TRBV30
AWSVEGWNTEAF
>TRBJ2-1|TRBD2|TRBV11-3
ASSLSKIGLADTNEQF
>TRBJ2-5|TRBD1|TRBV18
ASSPGTGPETQY
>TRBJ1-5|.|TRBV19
ASSIGRGRDQPQH
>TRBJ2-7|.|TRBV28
ASRLGTYEQY
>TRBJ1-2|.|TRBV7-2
ASTYGTPGYT
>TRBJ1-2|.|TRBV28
ASRLQGGGSRYGYT
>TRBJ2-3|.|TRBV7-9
ASSLILAHSDTQY
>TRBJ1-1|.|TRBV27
ASKARFWVGMNTEAF
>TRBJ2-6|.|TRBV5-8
ASSLDGHSGANVLT
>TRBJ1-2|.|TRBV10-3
AIQSTGMDGYT
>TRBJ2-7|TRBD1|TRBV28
ASRSPGGEIYEQY
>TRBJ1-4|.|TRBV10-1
ASSEGGNEKLF
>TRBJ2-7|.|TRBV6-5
ASSFNSVITYEQY
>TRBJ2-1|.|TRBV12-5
ASGLAGAAGEQF